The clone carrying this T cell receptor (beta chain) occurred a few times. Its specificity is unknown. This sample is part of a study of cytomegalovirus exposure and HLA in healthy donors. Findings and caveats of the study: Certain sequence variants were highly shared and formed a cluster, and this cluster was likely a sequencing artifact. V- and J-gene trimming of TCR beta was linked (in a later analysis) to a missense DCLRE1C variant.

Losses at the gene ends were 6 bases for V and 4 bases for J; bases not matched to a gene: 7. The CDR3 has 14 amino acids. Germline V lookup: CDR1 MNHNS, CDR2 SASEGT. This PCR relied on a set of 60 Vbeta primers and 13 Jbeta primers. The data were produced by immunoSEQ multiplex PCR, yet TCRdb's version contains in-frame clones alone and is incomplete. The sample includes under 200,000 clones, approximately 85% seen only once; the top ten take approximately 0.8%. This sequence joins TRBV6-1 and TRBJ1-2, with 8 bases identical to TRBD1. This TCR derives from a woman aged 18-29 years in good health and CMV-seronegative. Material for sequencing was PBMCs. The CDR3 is CASRAPGQVYGYTF. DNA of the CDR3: TGTGCCAGCAGAGCCCCGGGACAGGTCTATGGCTACACCTTC.